The clone carrying this T cell receptor (delta chain) occurred many times. The antigen is not known. This sample includes further DNA sequences coding for the same CDR3. V was clipped by 4 bases and J by 3 bases; unmatched bases: 25. The CDR3 runs 22 residues. Germline V gene lookup returns CDR1 TSWWSYY and CDR2 QGS. The data derive from a study of Vδ1+ human thymocytes. Study-level results: Donors shared many TRG clonotypes but few TRD clonotypes. Despite high sort purity, about 20% of thymic T cell receptor delta sequences were Vdelta2. Thymic TRG and TRD repertoires appeared highly polyclonal.

RNA was extracted from the cells and then reverse transcribed. The CDR3 regions were amplified by multiplex PCR from V-gene primers to a constant-region primer. TCRdb re-called the multiplex PCR reads via CATT. The table records tens of thousands of delta-chain clones, less than 30% of them present only once. Alphabeta T cells were depleted, then CD3+ Vdelta1+ Vdelta2- thymocytes were FACS-sorted. Sorted Vdelta1+ thymocytes were roughly 98% to 99.6% pure. This chain uses TRDV1 with TRDJ2, with 8 bases that match TRDD3. Sequenced input: Vdelta1+ gamma-delta thymocytes from the thymus. This sample's subset: FACS-sorted CD3+ TCRalphabeta- TCRVdelta1+ TCRVdelta2- thymocytes. This clonotype originated in a boy in the first two years of life who had congenital heart surgery. The CDR3 reads CALGARLETGGQKGLLTAQLFF. Written as DNA, the CDR3 is TGTGCTCTTGGGGCCCGACTTGAGACTGGGGGTCAGAAGGGTCTTCTGACAGCACAACTCTTCTTT.